Listed below are T cell receptor beta chains from one sample, sequenced in a study of CD8 T cells in ankylosing spondylitis. TCRdb recomputed calls from the 5' RACE reads with MiXCR, one row per CDR3 protein. The sample holds around 390,000 distinct CDR3 sequences, 20% to 25% seen once. The source material was blood, either unsorted or a sorted T cell fraction (not recorded which). These receptors all come from a male donor with ankylosing spondylitis. The CDR3 runs from the conserved cysteine through the conserved F or W. D genes are given only for firm matches. Clone size is shown for a subset of rows, as once, few, many or a class of expanded clone.

cdr3_nt	cdr3_aa	d_call	v_call	j_call	clone_size
TGCAGCGTTGGAAGCGGGAGCTCCTACAATGAGCAGTTCTTC	CSVGSGSSYNEQFF	TRBD2	TRBV29-1	TRBJ2-1	-
TGTGCCAGCAGCTCGGTACCGGGACTAGCGTTAGATACGCAGTATTTT	CASSSVPGLALDTQYF	TRBD2	TRBV5-6	TRBJ2-3	few
TGTGCCAGCAGCCAATTCCGGGACAGGGGTCAGCGGGAGTCCTTCTTC	CASSQFRDRGQRESFF	TRBD1	TRBV12-3/TRBV12-4	TRBJ2-1	-
TGTGCCAGCAGTTTATGGGCAGCCACCGTTAACCCCTATGGCTACACCTTC	CASSLWAATVNPYGYTF	-	TRBV12-3/TRBV12-4	TRBJ1-2	few
TGTGCCAGCAGTCGGGAACGGGATCAGCCCCAGCATTTT	CASSRERDQPQHF	-	TRBV7-3	TRBJ1-5	-
TGTGCCAGCAGTATACGGACAGGGAGTGAGCAGTACTTC	CASSIRTGSEQYF	TRBD1	TRBV27	TRBJ2-7	-
TGTGCCAGCAGCTTAGTTAGTCACGAGCAGTTCTTC	CASSLVSHEQFF	-	TRBV11-3	TRBJ2-1	-
TGTGCCAGCTGGCGGGACATTCCAGGTAGTTGTGAGCAGTTCTTC	CASWRDIPGSCEQFF	-	TRBV11-3	TRBJ2-1	-
TGTGCCAGCAGCCCCTGGCGAGATACGCAGTATTTT	CASSPWRDTQYF	-	TRBV28	TRBJ2-3	few
TGTGCCAGCAGTGGAGGGACAGCCACTGAAGCTTTCTTT	CASSGGTATEAFF	TRBD1	TRBV6-1	TRBJ1-1	-
TGTGCCAGCAGCAAGACAGGGGGCAAGATCGGAAACACCATATATTTT	CASSKTGGKIGNTIYF	TRBD1	TRBV7-2	TRBJ1-3	-
TGTGCCAGCAGCCTAACTAGCGGGAGGGCCGGAGGTACGCAGTATTTT	CASSLTSGRAGGTQYF	TRBD2	TRBV6-2/TRBV6-3	TRBJ2-3	medium-sized
TGTGCCGCCGGGGCAGCAAACTACGAGCAGTACTTC	CAAGAANYEQYF	-	TRBV10-3	TRBJ2-7	-
TGTGCCATCAGTCCCCTGGGACTGGTCTACAATGAGCAGTTCTTC	CAISPLGLVYNEQFF	-	TRBV10-3	TRBJ2-1	few
TGTGCCAGCAGCCAGTGGGGAGGCGGAGATGAAAAACTGTTTTTT	CASSQWGGGDEKLFF	-	TRBV3-1	TRBJ1-4	few
TGTGCCAGCTCACCGGGACAGACCAACACTGAAGCTTTCTTT	CASSPGQTNTEAFF	TRBD1	TRBV18	TRBJ1-1	-
TGCAGTGCTAGAGGTCTCAAGCGGGAGTACGTCGTCAATGAGCAGTTCTTC	CSARGLKREYVVNEQFF	TRBD2	TRBV20-1	TRBJ2-1	-
TGTGCCAGCAGCCTACGACAGGGTCCAGGGGCGAATGGCTACACCTTC	CASSLRQGPGANGYTF	TRBD1	TRBV2	TRBJ1-2	few
TGTGCCAGCAGTTCCCGGACCGGGGCTGAAAAACTGTTTTTT	CASSSRTGAEKLFF	-	TRBV6-2/TRBV6-3	TRBJ1-4	once
TGTGCCAGCAGCTTAGCGATTTCCTACGAGCAGTACTTC	CASSLAISYEQYF	-	TRBV7-2	TRBJ2-7	-
TGTGCCAGCAGTATACAGGGGGCGAGGCGGTATGGCTACACCTTC	CASSIQGARRYGYTF	TRBD1	TRBV14	TRBJ1-2	-
TGCGCCGAAGAGGGAGCAGATACGCAGTATTTT	CAEEGADTQYF	-	TRBV23-1	TRBJ2-3	-
TGTGCCAGCAGCCCACACCCTCACAGGGCTGGAAACACCATATATTTT	CASSPHPHRAGNTIYF	-	TRBV7-2	TRBJ1-3	-
TGCAGTGCCTACGGACTAGCGGGAGGGGGAGAGACCCAGTACTTC	CSAYGLAGGGETQYF	TRBD2	TRBV20-1	TRBJ2-5	-
TGCAGTGCTAGAGCCCTTAGGACAGGGGGAAACTATGGCTACACCTTC	CSARALRTGGNYGYTF	TRBD1	TRBV20-1	TRBJ1-2	-
TGTGCCAGCAGCTTAGGGGGGGCGCGAAACATTCAGTACTTC	CASSLGGARNIQYF	-	TRBV11-3	TRBJ2-4	few
TGTGCCAGCAGCCCCCCGGGACAGGGACCTTACGAGCAGTACTTC	CASSPPGQGPYEQYF	-	TRBV21-1	TRBJ2-7	-
TGTGCCAGCAGCACCAACCGGGACAGGGGTAAAGATACGCAGTATTTT	CASSTNRDRGKDTQYF	TRBD1	TRBV7-3	TRBJ2-3	-
TGTGCCAGCAGTTACTCGCAGGTTCGGCAGACCCAGTACTTC	CASSYSQVRQTQYF	-	TRBV6-5	TRBJ2-5	many
TGTGCCACCGCCGACAGTCGGGGCACCATATATTTT	CATADSRGTIYF	-	TRBV15	TRBJ1-3	few
TGTGCCACCCGACTTAGCGGTAATGAGCAGTTCTTC	CATRLSGNEQFF	-	TRBV6-2/TRBV6-3	TRBJ2-1	-
TGCGCCAGCAGCTTGGGACTAGCACTGAGCTCCTACAATGAGCAGTTCTTC	CASSLGLALSSYNEQFF	TRBD2	TRBV5-1	TRBJ2-1	once
TGTGCCATCAAACCTAGCGGGCCGTACAATGAGCAGTTCTTC	CAIKPSGPYNEQFF	TRBD2	TRBV28	TRBJ2-1	-
TGTGCCAGCAGTAACAGCGGGACAGCTAGGGAGCAGTTCTTC	CASSNSGTAREQFF	-	TRBV27	TRBJ2-1	-
TGTGCCAGCAGCTTAGACAACGCGAACACCGGGGAGCTGTTTTTT	CASSLDNANTGELFF	-	TRBV11-3	TRBJ2-2	-
TGTGCCAGCAGCCAAGTTCCGGGGATTCGGACTGAAGCTTTCTTT	CASSQVPGIRTEAFF	-	TRBV3-1	TRBJ1-1	-
TGTGCTAGTGGTTTGCGGGGCACAATCACAGATACGCAGTATTTT	CASGLRGTITDTQYF	-	TRBV12-5	TRBJ2-3	few
TGTGCCAGCGGACCACAGGGGGCCAATCAGCCCCAGCATTTT	CASGPQGANQPQHF	TRBD1	TRBV2	TRBJ1-5	-
TGCAGTGCTGAGGGACCAGGACAGTTCTCGGATACGCAGTATTTT	CSAEGPGQFSDTQYF	-	TRBV20-1	TRBJ2-3	-
TGCAGTCTCTCGTCGGCGGGAGGTTGGGCAGATACGCAGTATTTT	CSLSSAGGWADTQYF	TRBD2	TRBV20-1	TRBJ2-3	few
TGTGCCAGCAGACTATCAAGCTTATACGCTTCCTACGAGCAGTACTTC	CASRLSSLYASYEQYF	-	TRBV7-2	TRBJ2-7	few